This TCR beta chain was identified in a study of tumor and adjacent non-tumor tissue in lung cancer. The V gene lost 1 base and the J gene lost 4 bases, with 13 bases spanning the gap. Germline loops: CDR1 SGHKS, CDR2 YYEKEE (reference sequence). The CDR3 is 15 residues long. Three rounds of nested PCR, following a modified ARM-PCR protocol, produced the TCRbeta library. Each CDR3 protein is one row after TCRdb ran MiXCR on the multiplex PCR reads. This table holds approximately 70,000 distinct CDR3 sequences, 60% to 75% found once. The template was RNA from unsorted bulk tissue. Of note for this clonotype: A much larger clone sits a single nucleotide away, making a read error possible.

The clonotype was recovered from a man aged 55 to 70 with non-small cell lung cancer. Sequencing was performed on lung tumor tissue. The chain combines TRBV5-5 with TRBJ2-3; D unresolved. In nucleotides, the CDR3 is TGTGCCAGCAGCTTGATGTCTAGATCAGCAGATACGCAGTATTTT. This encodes CASSLMSRSADTQYF.